What follows describes a single TCR beta chain. The record originates from a study of blood T cell repertoires in COVID-19. This table comes from immunoSEQ multiplex PCR, and its TCRdb copy is limited to in-frame clones, with some not included. In the table there are over 35,000 clones, 65% to 85% of which are singletons. The CDR3 consists of 15 residues. In germline, CDR1 is MGHRA, CDR2 YSYEKL. V was pared by 0 bases and J by 4 bases, with 12 bases between. The V and J genes are TRBV4-1 and TRBJ1-2; D unresolved. Sequencing was performed on peripheral blood. This TCR derives from a man aged 35-49 years with active or convalescent COVID-19. In DNA, the CDR3 is TGCGCCAGCAGCCAAGATTACAGCGGGCCCTATGGCTACACCTTC. Protein sequence: CASSQDYSGPYGYTF.